This TCR beta chain was profiled in a study of blood T cell repertoires in COVID-19. Whole-study context: Researchers got acute and convalescent COVID-19 samples from the United States, Italy and Spain. PBMCs, B-cell-depleted T cells, or T cells provided the cDNA or gDNA that made up the material.

CDR1 is LGHDT and CDR2 is YNNKEL in the germline V gene (reference sequence). This CDR3 region has 11 residues. Trimming cost V 4 bases and J 6 bases, with 5 bases left between them. Authors' processing steps: For nucleated cells, counts were estimated from reference gene primer amplification. Sequencing used immunoSEQ multiplex PCR; TCRdb keeps in-frame clones, though not all of them. V, J and clone size are taken as reported in that table, and D and trimming were inferred from the DNA itself. Among about 61,000 clones listed, approximately 86% were seen once. The chain recombines TRBV3-1 (or the pseudogene TRBV3-2) with TRBJ2-3; the D gene is possibly TRBD2 (5 bases). What was sequenced was peripheral blood. This TCR was sampled from a man between 70 and 80 years old with acute or convalescent COVID-19. The CDR3 loop reads CASSLADTQYF. As DNA, the CDR3 is TGTGCCAGCAGCCTAGCGGATACGCAGTATTTT.